Listed below are T cell receptor beta chains from one sample, sequenced in a study of T-cell reconstitution after alpha-beta-depleted transplantation in children. MiXCR was run by TCRdb on the PCR reads, yielding one entry per CDR3 protein. Here the sample spans hundreds of thousands of distinct CDR3 sequences, 10% to 15% being singletons. This specimen was PBMCs, mostly from graft donor cells, taken 360 days after TCRalphabeta/CD19-depleted stem cell transplant. These receptor sequences come from a male patient aged 5 to 17 who had a stem cell transplant for acute myeloid leukemia, so the T cells may come from the graft donor. The CDR3 runs from the conserved cysteine through the conserved F or W. Each record gives: CDR3 protein, CDR3 DNA, D gene, clone size, V gene, J gene. D genes are given only for firm matches. Rows give clone size only sometimes, using once, few, many, or a class for an expanded clone.

cdr3_aa: CASSLALTGDYGYTF
cdr3_nt: TGCGCCAGCAGCTTGGCCCTCACAGGAGATTATGGCTACACCTTC
d_call: .
clone_size: .
v_call: TRBV5-1
j_call: TRBJ1-2

cdr3_aa: CASSDRARSYEQYF
cdr3_nt: TGTGCCAGCAGTGATCGTGCGCGATCCTACGAGCAGTACTTC
d_call: .
clone_size: few
v_call: TRBV25-1
j_call: TRBJ2-7

cdr3_aa: CASSLVGHPYEQYF
cdr3_nt: TGTGCCAGCAGCTTAGTGGGCCACCCCTACGAGCAGTACTTC
d_call: .
clone_size: .
v_call: TRBV7-2
j_call: TRBJ2-7

cdr3_aa: CAISDLTSGSTYNEQFF
cdr3_nt: TGTGCCATCAGTGACTTAACTAGCGGGAGTACCTACAATGAGCAGTTCTTC
d_call: TRBD2
clone_size: few
v_call: TRBV10-3
j_call: TRBJ2-1

cdr3_aa: CASKNEQGAPVSQYF
cdr3_nt: TGTGCCAGCAAGAATGAGCAGGGGGCTCCCGTGTCGCAGTACTTC
d_call: TRBD1
clone_size: few
v_call: TRBV7-9
j_call: TRBJ2-7

cdr3_aa: CSVEWWGTGAFTGELFF
cdr3_nt: TGCAGCGTTGAATGGTGGGGGACAGGGGCTTTCACCGGGGAGCTGTTTTTT
d_call: TRBD1
clone_size: few
v_call: TRBV29-1
j_call: TRBJ2-2

cdr3_aa: CAWETGTPYNEQFF
cdr3_nt: TGTGCCTGGGAGACTGGGACACCTTACAATGAGCAGTTCTTC
d_call: .
clone_size: .
v_call: TRBV30
j_call: TRBJ2-1

cdr3_aa: CASSQLAGAGANVLTF
cdr3_nt: TGTGCCAGCAGCCAGCTAGCGGGAGCCGGGGCCAACGTCCTGACTTTC
d_call: TRBD2
clone_size: .
v_call: TRBV28
j_call: TRBJ2-6

cdr3_aa: CSVRQGLYGYTF
cdr3_nt: TGCAGCGTCCGACAGGGGCTCTATGGCTACACCTTC
d_call: TRBD1
clone_size: .
v_call: TRBV29-1
j_call: TRBJ1-2

cdr3_aa: CASSFYGNTEAFF
cdr3_nt: TGCGCCAGCAGCTTTTACGGGAACACTGAAGCTTTCTTT
d_call: .
clone_size: .
v_call: TRBV5-1
j_call: TRBJ1-1

cdr3_aa: CASSYGIGQQYNEQFF
cdr3_nt: TGTGCCAGCAGTTACGGTATCGGGCAGCAATACAATGAGCAGTTCTTC
d_call: .
clone_size: few
v_call: TRBV6-2/TRBV6-3
j_call: TRBJ2-1

cdr3_aa: CASSPGRVGGSTDTQYF
cdr3_nt: TGTGCCAGCAGCCCGGGAAGAGTTGGCGGCAGCACAGATACGCAGTATTTT
d_call: .
clone_size: few
v_call: TRBV4-2
j_call: TRBJ2-3

cdr3_aa: CASKQTAVSYEQYF
cdr3_nt: TGTGCCAGCAAACAGACGGCTGTCTCCTACGAGCAGTACTTC
d_call: .
clone_size: .
v_call: TRBV28
j_call: TRBJ2-7

cdr3_aa: CSVERDFYNEQFF
cdr3_nt: TGCAGCGTTGAACGGGATTTCTACAATGAGCAGTTCTTC
d_call: .
clone_size: .
v_call: TRBV29-1
j_call: TRBJ2-1

cdr3_aa: CSVGDRGRDGANVLTF
cdr3_nt: TGCAGCGTTGGGGACAGGGGGCGCGATGGGGCCAACGTCCTGACTTTC
d_call: TRBD1
clone_size: many
v_call: TRBV29-1
j_call: TRBJ2-6

cdr3_aa: CASSTGIGLAKSYEQYF
cdr3_nt: TGTGCCAGCAGCACGGGAATCGGACTGGCAAAATCCTACGAGCAGTACTTC
d_call: .
clone_size: .
v_call: TRBV7-9
j_call: TRBJ2-7

cdr3_aa: CASSDPVRGRPDSYNEQFF
cdr3_nt: TGTGCCAGCAGTGACCCCGTAAGGGGGAGGCCCGACTCCTACAATGAGCAGTTCTTC
d_call: .
clone_size: few
v_call: TRBV2
j_call: TRBJ2-1

cdr3_aa: CASRLRLTSAYNEQFF
cdr3_nt: TGTGCCAGTCGACTCAGGCTAACGAGTGCCTACAATGAGCAGTTCTTC
d_call: .
clone_size: .
v_call: TRBV19
j_call: TRBJ2-1

cdr3_aa: CASRDRVRTSYEQYF
cdr3_nt: TGTGCCAGCAGGGACAGGGTTCGTACGTCGTACGAGCAGTACTTC
d_call: TRBD1
clone_size: many
v_call: TRBV2
j_call: TRBJ2-7

cdr3_aa: CSASKGLTNIQYF
cdr3_nt: TGCAGTGCTTCTAAGGGACTCACAAACATTCAGTACTTC
d_call: .
clone_size: few
v_call: TRBV20-1
j_call: TRBJ2-4

cdr3_aa: CASSQDPAGVGEQYF
cdr3_nt: TGTGCCAGCAGCCAAGACCCAGCGGGAGTGGGTGAGCAGTACTTC
d_call: TRBD2
clone_size: few
v_call: TRBV3-1
j_call: TRBJ2-7

cdr3_aa: CASRDRGLYNYGYTF
cdr3_nt: TGTGCCAGCCGGGACAGGGGCCTTTATAACTATGGCTACACCTTC
d_call: TRBD1
clone_size: once
v_call: TRBV28
j_call: TRBJ1-2

cdr3_aa: CASSAVGGSSSETQYF
cdr3_nt: TGTGCCAGCAGCGCCGTGGGGGGATCATCGAGTGAGACCCAGTACTTC
d_call: .
clone_size: .
v_call: TRBV9
j_call: TRBJ2-5

cdr3_aa: CASSYSPLGVEQYF
cdr3_nt: TGTGCCAGCAGTTACTCGCCATTGGGTGTCGAGCAGTACTTC
d_call: .
clone_size: .
v_call: TRBV6-2/TRBV6-3
j_call: TRBJ2-7

cdr3_aa: CASSQAGLAGDEQYF
cdr3_nt: TGTGCCAGCTCACAAGCGGGACTAGCGGGAGACGAGCAGTACTTC
d_call: TRBD2
clone_size: many
v_call: TRBV18
j_call: TRBJ2-7

cdr3_aa: CSAPSSSVLTGELFF
cdr3_nt: TGCAGTGCTCCTTCTAGCTCAGTCTTGACCGGGGAGCTGTTTTTT
d_call: .
clone_size: few
v_call: TRBV20-1
j_call: TRBJ2-2

cdr3_aa: CASSGFHDRNEQFF
cdr3_nt: TGTGCCAGCAGTGGATTTCACGATAGGAATGAGCAGTTCTTC
d_call: .
clone_size: .
v_call: TRBV25-1
j_call: TRBJ2-1

cdr3_aa: CASSQGGRSTDTQYF
cdr3_nt: TGTGCCAGCAGCCAAGGCGGGAGGAGTACAGATACGCAGTATTTT
d_call: TRBD2
clone_size: .
v_call: TRBV3-1
j_call: TRBJ2-3

cdr3_aa: CSVRPGTGIITQYF
cdr3_nt: TGCAGCGTCCGACCCGGGACAGGTATTATCACCCAGTACTTC
d_call: TRBD1
clone_size: .
v_call: TRBV29-1
j_call: TRBJ2-5

cdr3_aa: CASSLRLPIQETQYF
cdr3_nt: TGTGCCAGCAGTTTACGGTTACCGATTCAAGAGACCCAGTACTTC
d_call: .
clone_size: few
v_call: TRBV28
j_call: TRBJ2-5

cdr3_aa: CASIASGAYQETQYF
cdr3_nt: TGTGCCAGCATAGCTAGCGGGGCGTACCAAGAGACCCAGTACTTC
d_call: TRBD2
clone_size: few
v_call: TRBV28
j_call: TRBJ2-5

cdr3_aa: CASSLWAGPANIQYF
cdr3_nt: TGTGCCAGCAGTCTCTGGGCCGGGCCCGCAAACATTCAGTACTTC
d_call: .
clone_size: many
v_call: TRBV28
j_call: TRBJ2-4

cdr3_aa: CSARDRGVTDTQYF
cdr3_nt: TGCAGTGCTAGGGACAGGGGAGTAACAGATACGCAGTATTTT
d_call: TRBD1
clone_size: few
v_call: TRBV20-1
j_call: TRBJ2-3

cdr3_aa: CASSQGVLPAEQFF
cdr3_nt: TGCGCCAGCAGCCAAGGGGTGCTCCCGGCTGAGCAGTTCTTC
d_call: .
clone_size: many
v_call: TRBV4-3
j_call: TRBJ2-1

cdr3_aa: CASSYPTGELFF
cdr3_nt: TGTGCCAGCAGTTACCCAACCGGGGAGCTGTTTTTT
d_call: .
clone_size: .
v_call: TRBV6-6
j_call: TRBJ2-2

cdr3_aa: CASSFGGASSGNTIYF
cdr3_nt: TGTGCCAGCAGCTTTGGGGGCGCGAGCTCTGGAAACACCATATATTTT
d_call: .
clone_size: .
v_call: TRBV7-2
j_call: TRBJ1-3

cdr3_aa: CAWSVGLPGNEQFF
cdr3_nt: TGTGCCTGGAGTGTAGGATTACCCGGCAATGAGCAGTTCTTC
d_call: .
clone_size: .
v_call: TRBV30
j_call: TRBJ2-1

cdr3_aa: CASSPDGLTYEQYF
cdr3_nt: TGCGCCAGCAGCCCGGACGGGTTAACCTACGAGCAGTACTTC
d_call: .
clone_size: few
v_call: TRBV5-1
j_call: TRBJ2-7

cdr3_aa: CASSQPWPETQYF
cdr3_nt: TGTGCCAGCAGCCAACCCTGGCCAGAGACCCAGTACTTC
d_call: .
clone_size: .
v_call: TRBV7-9
j_call: TRBJ2-5

cdr3_aa: CSAPPGLAGAAGYEQYF
cdr3_nt: TGCAGTGCTCCTCCGGGACTAGCGGGAGCCGCGGGCTACGAGCAGTACTTC
d_call: TRBD2
clone_size: few
v_call: TRBV20-1
j_call: TRBJ2-7

cdr3_aa: CASSRDSPYEQYF
cdr3_nt: TGTGCCAGCTCAAGAGACAGTCCCTACGAGCAGTACTTC
d_call: .
clone_size: many
v_call: TRBV18
j_call: TRBJ2-7

cdr3_aa: CAIREGVSNEKLFF
cdr3_nt: TGTGCCATCAGGGAGGGGGTTTCTAATGAAAAACTGTTTTTT
d_call: .
clone_size: .
v_call: TRBV10-3
j_call: TRBJ1-4

cdr3_aa: CASTVVGGENEQFF
cdr3_nt: TGTGCCAGCACCGTCGTCGGAGGGGAGAATGAGCAGTTCTTC
d_call: .
clone_size: few
v_call: TRBV6-2/TRBV6-3
j_call: TRBJ2-1

cdr3_aa: CSVARGRAGETQYF
cdr3_nt: TGCAGCGTTGCTCGCGGGAGGGCCGGAGAGACCCAGTACTTC
d_call: TRBD2
clone_size: few
v_call: TRBV29-1
j_call: TRBJ2-5

cdr3_aa: CSARQNTGELFF
cdr3_nt: TGCAGTGCTAGACAGAACACCGGGGAGCTGTTTTTT
d_call: .
clone_size: many
v_call: TRBV20-1
j_call: TRBJ2-2

cdr3_aa: CASSERLRTGIQETQYF
cdr3_nt: TGTGCCAGCAGTGAACGGTTGCGGACAGGAATCCAAGAGACCCAGTACTTC
d_call: TRBD1
clone_size: .
v_call: TRBV6-1
j_call: TRBJ2-5

cdr3_aa: CSAGGQGAYEQYF
cdr3_nt: TGCAGCGCCGGGGGACAGGGAGCCTACGAGCAGTACTTC
d_call: TRBD1
clone_size: few
v_call: TRBV29-1
j_call: TRBJ2-7

cdr3_aa: CASSPLMLGTPSTQETQYF
cdr3_nt: TGTGCCAGCAGCCCTCTTATGTTAGGGACCCCGAGCACCCAAGAGACCCAGTACTTC
d_call: .
clone_size: few
v_call: TRBV11-2
j_call: TRBJ2-5